The TCR beta chain under discussion was sequenced for a study of CD8 T cells in ankylosing spondylitis. Study-wide results and caveats: Eight highly homologous variants made up a TCR beta motif, and this motif appeared characteristic of ankylosing spondylitis blood.

5'-RACE, quantitative and with molecular barcodes, yielded the TCR beta libraries. TCRdb redid the calling of the 5' RACE reads with MiXCR, one entry per CDR3 protein. The sample holds fewer than 400,000 distinct CDR3 sequences, 20% to 25% seen once. The CDR3 has 12 residues. Trimming left V 7 bases short and J 3 bases short, with 9 bases between. In germline, CDR1 is ENHRY, CDR2 SYGVKD. With regard to this clonotype: Its specificity is unknown.

The TCR sequence derives from a male donor with ankylosing spondylitis. The sample taken for sequencing was blood, either unsorted or a sorted T cell fraction (not recorded which). The V and J genes are TRBV10-3 and TRBJ2-5; TRBD2 is a possible D gene (5 bases). CDR3 nucleotide sequence: TGTGCCATCACGGACGGGGAAGAGACCCAGTACTTC. Amino acid sequence: CAITDGEETQYF.